This TCR beta chain was sequenced for a study of shared clonotypes between healthy human individuals. General study findings and limits: Memory subsets generally showed smaller estimated richness than naive subsets did. Among non-shared clonotypes, generation probabilities were lower than among those shared by all four donors.

Each subset's genomic DNA was shared equally among a number of immunoSEQ plates. The protocol was immunoSEQ multiplex PCR, while the TCRdb copy is restricted to in-frame clones and leaves out a portion. This table holds around 2.1 million clones, around 95% found once. As for this clone: Its antigen is currently unknown.

Trimming left V 0 bases short and J 15 bases short, with 15 bases between. Per germline, CDR1 LNHNV and CDR2 YYDKDF (reference sequence). The CDR3 spans 14 residues. All participating donors were Caucasian adults from Nashville, Tennessee. V is TRBV15 and J is TRBJ1-6; the D is unclear. The sample consisted of naive CD4+ T cells sorted from blood. Subset: CD45RA+ positively selected. The sequence derives from a man younger than 30 in good health. CDR3 sequence reads: CATSRDSGRHLLHF. The CDR3 region has the DNA TGTGCCACCAGCAGAGATTCAGGACGGCATCTCCTCCACTTT.